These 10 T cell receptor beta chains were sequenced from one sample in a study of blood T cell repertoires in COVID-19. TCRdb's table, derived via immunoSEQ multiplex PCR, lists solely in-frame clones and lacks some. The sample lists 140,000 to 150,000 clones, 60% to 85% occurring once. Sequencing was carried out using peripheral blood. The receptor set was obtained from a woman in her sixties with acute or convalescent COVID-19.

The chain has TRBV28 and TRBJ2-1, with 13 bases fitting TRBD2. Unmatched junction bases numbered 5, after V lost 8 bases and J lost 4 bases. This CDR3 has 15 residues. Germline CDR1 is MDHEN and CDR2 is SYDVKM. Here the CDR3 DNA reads TGTGCCAGCCGGACTAGCGGGAGTGGTTACAATGAGCAGTTCTTC. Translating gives CASRTSGSGYNEQFF.

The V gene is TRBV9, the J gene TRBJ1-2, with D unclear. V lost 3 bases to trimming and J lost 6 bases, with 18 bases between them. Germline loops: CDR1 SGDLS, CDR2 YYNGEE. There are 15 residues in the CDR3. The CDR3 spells CASSGLSRGRHGYTF. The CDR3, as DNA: TGTGCCAGCAGCGGACTCTCGAGAGGGAGGCATGGCTACACCTTC.

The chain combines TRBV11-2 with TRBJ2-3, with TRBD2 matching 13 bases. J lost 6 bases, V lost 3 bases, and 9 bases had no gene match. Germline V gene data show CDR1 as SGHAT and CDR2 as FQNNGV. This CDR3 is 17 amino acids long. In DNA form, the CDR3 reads TGTGCCAGCAGCTTCCTACTAGCGGGAGGGCCCTCGGATACGCAGTATTTT. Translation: CASSFLLAGGPSDTQYF. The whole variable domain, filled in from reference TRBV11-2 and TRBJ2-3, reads EAGVAQSPRYKIIEKRQSVAFWCNPISGHATLYWYQQILGQGPKLLIQFQNNGVVDDSQLPKDRFSAERLKGVDSTLKIQPAKLEDSAVYLCASSFLLAGGPSDTQYFGPGTRLTVL.

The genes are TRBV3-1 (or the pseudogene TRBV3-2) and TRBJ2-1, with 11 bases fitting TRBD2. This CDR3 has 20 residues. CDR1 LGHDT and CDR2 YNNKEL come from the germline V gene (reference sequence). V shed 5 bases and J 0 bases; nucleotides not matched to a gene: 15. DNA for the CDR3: TGTGCCAGCAGCAGCACGGGACTAGCGGTATTTATGAGCTCCTACAATGAGCAGTTCTTC. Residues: CASSSTGLAVFMSSYNEQFF.

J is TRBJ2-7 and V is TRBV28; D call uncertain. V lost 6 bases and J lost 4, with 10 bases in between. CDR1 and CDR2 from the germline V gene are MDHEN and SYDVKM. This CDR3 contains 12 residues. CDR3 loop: CASSLVLYEQYF. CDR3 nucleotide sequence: TGTGCCAGCAGCTTAGTCCTTTACGAGCAGTACTTC.

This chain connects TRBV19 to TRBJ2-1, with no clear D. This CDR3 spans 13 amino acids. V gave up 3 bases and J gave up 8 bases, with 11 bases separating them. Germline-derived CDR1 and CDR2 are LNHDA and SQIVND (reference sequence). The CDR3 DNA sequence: TGTGCCAGTAGTATGACTCGCCTAGATGAGCAGTTCTTC. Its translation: CASSMTRLDEQFF.

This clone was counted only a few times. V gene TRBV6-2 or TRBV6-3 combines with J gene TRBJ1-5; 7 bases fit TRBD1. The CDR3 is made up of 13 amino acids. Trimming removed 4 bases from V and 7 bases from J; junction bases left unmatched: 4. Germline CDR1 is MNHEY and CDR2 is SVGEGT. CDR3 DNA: TGTGCCAGCAGTTCGGACAGGTCCCAGCCCCAGCATTTT. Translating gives CASSSDRSQPQHF.

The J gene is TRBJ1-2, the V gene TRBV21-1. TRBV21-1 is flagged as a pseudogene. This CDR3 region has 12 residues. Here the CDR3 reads CASSKGVGLRDF. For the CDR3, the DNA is TGTGCCAGCAGCAAAGGGGTTGGCCTCCGGGACTTC.

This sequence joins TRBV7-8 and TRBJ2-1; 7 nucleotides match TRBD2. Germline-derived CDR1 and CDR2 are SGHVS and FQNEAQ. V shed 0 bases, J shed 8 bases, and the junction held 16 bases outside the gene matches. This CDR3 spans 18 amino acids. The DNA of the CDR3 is TGTGCCAGCAGCTTAGCAATTCTGGGAGGGCCGATTTCGGATGAGCAGTTCTTC. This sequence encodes CASSLAILGGPISDEQFF.

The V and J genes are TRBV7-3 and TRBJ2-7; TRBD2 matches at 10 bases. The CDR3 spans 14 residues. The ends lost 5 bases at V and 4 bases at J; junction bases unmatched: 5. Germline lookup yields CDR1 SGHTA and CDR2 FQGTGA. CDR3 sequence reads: CASSPGLALYEQYF. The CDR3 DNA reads TGTGCCAGCAGCCCGGGACTAGCGCTATACGAGCAGTACTTC.